Listed below are T cell receptor beta chains from one sample, sequenced in a study of blood T cells in healthy people across ages. Each CDR3 protein gets one entry after TCRdb re-called the 5' RACE reads with MiXCR. The top ten clones hold over 6.5% of a sample with about 1.4 million distinct CDR3 sequences, roughly 64% of them seen once. The sample comprised blood. These receptor sequences come from a man aged 18 to 29 in good health. Both conserved end residues are part of each CDR3. A D gene is named only where the DNA matches it firmly. Not every row has a clone size; where given, it reads once, few, many or a size class.

V gene	D gene	clone size	J gene	CDR3 protein	CDR3 DNA
TRBV29-1	TRBD1	few	TRBJ2-7	CSVYVPSGGQGYEQYF	TGCAGCGTTTATGTTCCCTCGGGGGGACAGGGCTACGAGCAGTACTTC
TRBV20-1	TRBD1	NA	TRBJ1-6	CSTNSGTGSSPLHF	TGCAGTACAAATTCGGGGACAGGTAGTTCACCCCTCCACTTT
TRBV4-1	NA	NA	TRBJ1-4	CASSQAIRAEKLFF	TGCGCCAGCAGCCAAGCTATCCGGGCTGAAAAACTGTTTTTT
TRBV3-1	TRBD2	NA	TRBJ2-7	CASSQPLAGGHNEQYF	TGTGCCAGCAGCCAACCACTAGCGGGAGGTCACAATGAGCAGTACTTC
TRBV4-1	NA	few	TRBJ2-7	CASSPQLSYEQYF	TGTGCCAGCAGCCCACAACTTTCCTACGAGCAGTACTTC
TRBV4-1	NA	NA	TRBJ1-5	CASQGPGRDQPQHF	TGCGCCAGCCAAGGCCCGGGCAGGGATCAGCCCCAGCATTTT
TRBV21-1	NA	NA	TRBJ1-2	CASSKRTEYYGYTF	TGTGCCAGCAGCAAAAGGACGGAATACTATGGCTACACCTTC
TRBV7-9	NA	NA	TRBJ1-5	CASSLGSGWEHQPQHF	TGTGCCAGCAGCTTAGGGTCAGGGTGGGAACATCAGCCCCAGCATTTT
TRBV9	NA	NA	TRBJ2-3	CASSRLRVLTDTQYF	TGTGCCAGCAGCCGTCTTAGGGTCCTTACAGATACGCAGTATTTT
TRBV7-9	NA	NA	TRBJ1-2	CASSSDSNGLGGYTF	TGTGCCAGCAGCTCCGACAGTAATGGGCTAGGGGGCTACACCTTC
TRBV21-1	NA	NA	TRBJ2-4	CASNLQDRENIQYF	TGTGCCAGCAACCTACAGGACCGAGAAAACATTCAGTACTTC
TRBV4-1	NA	few	TRBJ1-5	CASSQGGAYSNQPQHF	TGCGCCAGCAGCCAAGGCGGGGCTTATAGCAATCAGCCCCAGCATTTT
TRBV6-2/TRBV6-3	NA	NA	TRBJ2-7	CASSPQRDTYEQYF	TGTGCCAGCAGCCCCCAAAGGGACACCTACGAGCAGTACTTC
TRBV29-1	TRBD1	NA	TRBJ1-1	CSVQRRTGEAFF	TGCAGCGTCCAGCGTCGGACAGGAGAAGCTTTCTTT
TRBV12-3/TRBV12-4	TRBD1	NA	TRBJ1-1	CASSPGTGAGSTEAFF	TGTGCCAGCAGCCCAGGGACAGGGGCGGGTAGCACTGAAGCTTTCTTT
TRBV6-5	NA	NA	TRBJ2-6	CASSYSGSSSGANVLTF	TGTGCCAGCAGTTACTCGGGCAGCTCCTCTGGGGCCAACGTCCTGACTTTC
TRBV7-2	NA	NA	TRBJ1-5	CASRRPGGNQPQHF	TGTGCCAGCAGACGACCGGGAGGCAATCAGCCCCAGCATTTT
TRBV7-2	NA	few	TRBJ2-1	CASSLVAGRAYNEQFF	TGTGCCAGCAGCTTAGTTGCGGGGCGAGCTTACAATGAGCAGTTCTTC
TRBV10-3	TRBD1	few	TRBJ2-5	CAISTTGVQETQYF	TGTGCCATCAGTACGACAGGGGTCCAAGAGACCCAGTACTTC
TRBV5-1	NA	NA	TRBJ2-1	CASSLFVGGNEQFF	TGCGCCAGCAGCTTGTTTGTTGGGGGGAATGAGCAGTTCTTC
TRBV27	TRBD1	once	TRBJ2-2	CASSFFWQGVNTGELFF	TGTGCCAGCAGTTTTTTCTGGCAGGGGGTCAACACCGGGGAGCTGTTTTTT
TRBV12-3/TRBV12-4	NA	few	TRBJ1-2	CASSFWQPNYGYTF	TGTGCCAGCAGTTTTTGGCAGCCTAACTATGGCTACACCTTC
TRBV7-9	NA	NA	TRBJ2-7	CASSFLHHNEQYF	TGTGCCAGCAGCTTCTTGCACCACAATGAGCAGTACTTC
TRBV5-1	TRBD2	few	TRBJ2-1	CASRFPGTSVTHEQFF	TGCGCCAGCAGATTTCCGGGGACTAGCGTGACCCATGAGCAGTTCTTC
TRBV14	NA	NA	TRBJ2-7	CASSRRGLMGVDEQYF	TGTGCCAGCAGCCGGAGAGGCTTAATGGGAGTCGACGAGCAGTACTTC
TRBV14	TRBD2	once	TRBJ2-5	CASSLDSGGSQETQYF	TGTGCCAGCAGCCTTGATAGCGGGGGGTCCCAAGAGACCCAGTACTTC
TRBV6-5	TRBD1	NA	TRBJ2-7	CASSYSTGALYEQYF	TGTGCCAGCAGTTACTCGACAGGGGCCCTCTACGAGCAGTACTTC